This TCR beta chain was identified during a study of cytomegalovirus exposure and HLA in healthy donors. The study's findings and limits: Specificity for CMV antigens was confirmed in vitro for a few of the CMV-associated chains.

PCR amplification relied on 60 Vbeta primers (plus 13 Jbeta primers). The data were produced by immunoSEQ multiplex PCR, yet TCRdb's version contains in-frame clones alone and is incomplete. This sample has 180,000 or so clones, with roughly 77% found just once. Germline V gives CDR1 SGHNT, CDR2 YYREEE (reference sequence). V shed 1 base and J shed 2 bases, with 13 bases lying between them. The CDR3 sequence is 15 residues long. To note about this clone: The antigen remains undetermined.

Sequenced input: PBMCs. The rearrangement uses TRBV5-4 and TRBJ2-7, with a tentative D call TRBD2 (6 bases). The sequence came from a woman aged 25-40 years in good health and CMV-seropositive. CDR3 nucleotide sequence: TGTGCCAGCAGCTTGTGGGGCGGGGCCCCCTACGAGCAGTACTTC. As protein: CASSLWGGAPYEQYF.